Following are 8 T cell receptor beta chains from one sample sequenced in a study of blood T cells in healthy people across ages. It was with a sample-barcoded 5' primer and a J-beta primer mix that a second PCR of roughly 7 to 12 cycles was run. TCRdb used MiXCR to reprocess the 5' RACE reads, holding one entry per CDR3 protein. The table lists 600,000 to 850,000 distinct CDR3 sequences, 35% to 45% of them singletons. The sequenced sample was blood. These receptors originate from a woman in her fifties or sixties in good health.

This chain connects TRBV9 to TRBJ2-4; D gene ambiguous. The CDR3 sequence is 14 residues long. The V end was cut by 0 bases, the J end by 6 bases, with 10 bases between. Germline V gene data show CDR1 as SGDLS and CDR2 as YYNGEE. CDR3 sequence reads: CASSVGSTGNIQYF. In DNA, the CDR3 is TGTGCCAGCAGCGTAGGAAGTACGGGAAACATTCAGTACTTC. Full variable domain (outside the CDR3, taken from reference TRBV9 and TRBJ2-4): DSGVTQTPKHLITATGQRVTLRCSPRSGDLSVYWYQQSLDQGLQFLIQYYNGEERAKGNILERFSAQQFPDLHSELNLSSLELGDSALYFCASSVGSTGNIQYFGAGTRLSVL.

This clonotype was seen only a few times. The V gene is TRBV12-3 or TRBV12-4, the J gene TRBJ2-1; D is ambiguous. The CDR3 loop spans 15 amino acids. V was trimmed by 6 bases and J by 7 bases, leaving 19 bases between them. The CDR3: CASSPTVARLNEQFF. The CDR3 region has the DNA TGTGCCAGCAGCCCAACCGTCGCCAGGTTGAATGAGCAGTTCTTC.

The gene calls are TRBV6-6 and TRBJ1-1, with D perhaps matching TRBD1 (5 bases). Per germline, CDR1 MNHNY and CDR2 SVGAGI (reference sequence). The length of the CDR3 is 12 residues. V lost 5 bases to trimming and J lost 10 bases, with 14 bases between them. The CDR3 bases are TGTGCCAGCAGTGCCCTGGACATTGGAGCTTTCTTT. It codes for CASSALDIGAFF.

This chain links TRBV9 with TRBJ2-3, with D perhaps matching TRBD2 (7 bases). Trimming removed 4 bases from V and 2 bases from J, with 17 bases in between. Germline V CDR1 and CDR2: SGDLS, YYNGEE. CDR3 length: 16 residues. The CDR3 sequence: CASSPWGGANTDTQYF. In DNA form, the CDR3 reads TGTGCCAGCAGCCCCTGGGGGGGGGCAAACACAGATACGCAGTATTTT.

The V gene is TRBV20-1, the J gene TRBJ1-4; no definite D call. V was cut by 6 bases and J by 0 bases, with 8 bases left in between. The CDR3 covers 13 residues. Per the germline V gene, CDR1 is DFQATT and CDR2 is SNEGSKA (reference sequence). In DNA form, the CDR3 reads TGCAGTGCCTCGAGGGCAACTAATGAAAAACTGTTTTTT. It translates to CSASRATNEKLFF.

This rearrangement joins TRBV20-1 to TRBJ2-5, with D perhaps given as TRBD1 or TRBD2 (5 bases each). The CDR3 sequence is 12 residues long. Germline V CDR1 and CDR2: DFQATT, SNEGSKA (reference sequence). Trimming left V 6 bases short and J 5 bases short, with 13 bases between. CDR3 protein: CSAKPWGETQYF. DNA of the CDR3: TGCAGTGCAAAACCGTGGGGGGAGACCCAGTACTTC.

This clonotype was picked up one time. This rearrangement joins TRBV6-2 or TRBV6-3 to TRBJ2-5; the match to TRBD2 covers 7 bases. The DNA end favors TRBJ2-7, so the J call may be wrong. This CDR3 region has 15 residues. Germline lookup yields CDR1 MNHEY and CDR2 SVGEGT. The CDR3 DNA reads as TGTGCCAGCAGGCGTACTAGCGTAACTCACTACGAGCAGTACTTC. It translates to CASRRTSVTHYEQYF.

The table lists this clonotype with a few counts. The chain has TRBV7-3 and TRBJ2-2, with D perhaps TRBD1 (5 bases). The ends were cut back, 1 base at V and 5 bases at J, with 14 bases in the middle. CDR3 length: 16 amino acids. Per germline, CDR1 SGHTA and CDR2 FQGTGA. The CDR3 DNA is TGTGCCAGCAGCTTAATTCACCCAGCAGGGACCGGGGAGCTGTTTTTT. As protein: CASSLIHPAGTGELFF.